Sequencing of this T cell receptor (beta chain) was carried out in a study of cytomegalovirus exposure and HLA in healthy donors. In the study overall: A subsequent analysis reported that the roughly 120 validation repertoires were produced on the same platform that had also been used for the 600 to 700 first-cohort repertoires.

Profiled with immunoSEQ multiplex PCR; TCRdb holds only in-frame clones, not every one. There are 200,000 to 250,000 clones in the sample; roughly 88% occur only once, and about 14% lies in the top ten. V lost 4 bases, J lost 3 bases, and 14 bases lay in between. CDR1 is SGHRS and CDR2 is YFSETQ in the germline V gene. CDR3 length equals 14 residues. In regard to this clone: Antigen specificity is unknown.

Study-wide points: A few of the chains that were CMV-associated were confirmed in vitro to be specific for CMV antigens. Associated with cytomegalovirus, according to the listing, were fewer than 200 TCR beta chains. Whilst most TCR sequences proved rare, a subset of public TCRs occurred across many donors.

The TCR sequence derives from a woman aged 25-40 years in good health and CMV-seropositive. This sequence joins TRBV5-1 and TRBJ2-7; D not resolved. Source material: PBMCs. This CDR3 reads CASSPSLTGYEQYF. DNA for the CDR3: TGCGCCAGCAGCCCTTCTTTAACTGGCTACGAGCAGTACTTC.